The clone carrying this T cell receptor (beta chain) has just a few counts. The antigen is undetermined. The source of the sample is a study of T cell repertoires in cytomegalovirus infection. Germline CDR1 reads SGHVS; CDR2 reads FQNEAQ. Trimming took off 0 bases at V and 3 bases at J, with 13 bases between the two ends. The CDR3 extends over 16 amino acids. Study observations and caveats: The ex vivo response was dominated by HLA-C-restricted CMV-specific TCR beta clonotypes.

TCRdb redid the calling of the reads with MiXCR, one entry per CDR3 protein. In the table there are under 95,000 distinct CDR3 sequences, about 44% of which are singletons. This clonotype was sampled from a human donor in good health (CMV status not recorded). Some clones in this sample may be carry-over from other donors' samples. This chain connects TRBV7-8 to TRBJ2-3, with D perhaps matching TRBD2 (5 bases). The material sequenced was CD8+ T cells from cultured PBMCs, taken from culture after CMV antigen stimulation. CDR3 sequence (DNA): TGTGCCAGCAGCTTAGCCGAGGGTGAGGATACAGATACGCAGTATTTT. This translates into CASSLAEGEDTDTQYF.